The clone carrying this T cell receptor beta chain was seen only a few times. The target antigen is unknown. Sequence data for DNA of cultured CD4+ T cells were generated by the Oncomine TCR Beta short-read assay. One entry per CDR3 protein results from TCRdb running MiXCR on the PCR reads. The sample lists about 15,000 distinct CDR3 sequences, under 60% occurring once. Treatment defined: roughly nine-day PBMC culture with coronavirus spike peptide pools or control peptides (ViraFEST assay). This record belongs to a study of vaccination and CD4 T cells after COVID-19. Trimming shortened V by 1 base and J by 5 bases, and 8 bases separated the two germline ends. The CDR3 covers 13 residues.

J is TRBJ1-1 and V is TRBV12-3 or TRBV12-4; D might be TRBD1 (5 bases). The sample was CD4+ T cells from blood, cultured in vitro. The receptor was isolated from a human donor who had recovered from COVID-19. The CDR3 sequence is CASSLGGRTEAFF. In nucleotides, the CDR3 is TGTGCCAGCAGTTTAGGGGGACGGACTGAAGCTTTCTTT.